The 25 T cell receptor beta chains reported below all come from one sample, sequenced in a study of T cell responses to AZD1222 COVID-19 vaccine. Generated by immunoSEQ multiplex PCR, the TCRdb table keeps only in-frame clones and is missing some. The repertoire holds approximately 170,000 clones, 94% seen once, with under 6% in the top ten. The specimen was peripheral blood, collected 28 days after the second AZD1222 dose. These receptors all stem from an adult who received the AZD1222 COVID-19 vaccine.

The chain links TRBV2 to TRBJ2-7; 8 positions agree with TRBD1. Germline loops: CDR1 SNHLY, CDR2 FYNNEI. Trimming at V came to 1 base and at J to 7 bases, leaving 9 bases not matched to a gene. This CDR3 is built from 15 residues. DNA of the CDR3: TGTGCCAGCAGTGAAGTGACAGGGGCGGGGAGGGAGCAGTACTTC. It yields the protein CASSEVTGAGREQYF.

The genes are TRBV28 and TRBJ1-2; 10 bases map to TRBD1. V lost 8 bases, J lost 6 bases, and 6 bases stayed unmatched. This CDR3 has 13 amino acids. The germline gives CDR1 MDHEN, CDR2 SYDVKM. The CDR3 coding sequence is TGTGCCAGCGCATGGACAGGGGGGGATGGCTACACCTTC. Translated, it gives CASAWTGGDGYTF.

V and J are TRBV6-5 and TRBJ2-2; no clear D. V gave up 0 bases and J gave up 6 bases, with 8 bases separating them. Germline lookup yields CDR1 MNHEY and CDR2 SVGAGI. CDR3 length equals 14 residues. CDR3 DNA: TGTGCCAGCAGTTACTCGAGTTGGGCCGGGGAGCTGTTTTTT. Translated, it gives CASSYSSWAGELFF.

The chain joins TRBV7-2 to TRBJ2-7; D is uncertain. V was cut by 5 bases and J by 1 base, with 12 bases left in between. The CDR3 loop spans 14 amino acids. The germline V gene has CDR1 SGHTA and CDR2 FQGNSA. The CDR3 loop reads CASSPARVSYEQYF. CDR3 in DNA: TGTGCCAGCAGCCCCGCCCGGGTTTCCTACGAGCAGTACTTC.

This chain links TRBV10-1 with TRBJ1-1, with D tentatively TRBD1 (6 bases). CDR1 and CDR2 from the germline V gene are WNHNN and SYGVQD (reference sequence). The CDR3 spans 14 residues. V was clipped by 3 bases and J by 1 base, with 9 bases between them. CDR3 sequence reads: CASSERTANTEAFF. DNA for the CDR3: TGCGCCAGCAGTGAAAGGACAGCGAACACTGAAGCTTTCTTT.

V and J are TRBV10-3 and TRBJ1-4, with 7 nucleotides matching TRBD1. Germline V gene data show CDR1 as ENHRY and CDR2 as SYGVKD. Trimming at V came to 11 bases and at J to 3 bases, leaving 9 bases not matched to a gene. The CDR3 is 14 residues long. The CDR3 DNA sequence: TGTGCCGGAAGAAGACAGGGTCCTAATGAAAAACTGTTTTTT. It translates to CAGRRQGPNEKLFF.

The CDR3 reads CASSRLAGGEEFF. The DNA for the CDR3 is TGTGCCAGCAGTCGACTAGCGGGAGGGGAGGAGTTCTTC. The chain has TRBV12-3 or TRBV12-4 and TRBJ2-1, with 14 bases that match TRBD2. The CDR3 has 13 residues. V was pared by 5 bases and J by 14 bases, with 5 bases of the junction left unmatched.

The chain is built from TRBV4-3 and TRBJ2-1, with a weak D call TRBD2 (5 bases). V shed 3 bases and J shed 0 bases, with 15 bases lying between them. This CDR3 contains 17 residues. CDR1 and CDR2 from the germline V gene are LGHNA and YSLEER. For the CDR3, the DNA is TGCGCCAGCAGCCAGGACCGAGCGGCTAGCTCCTACAATGAGCAGTTCTTC. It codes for CASSQDRAASSYNEQFF.

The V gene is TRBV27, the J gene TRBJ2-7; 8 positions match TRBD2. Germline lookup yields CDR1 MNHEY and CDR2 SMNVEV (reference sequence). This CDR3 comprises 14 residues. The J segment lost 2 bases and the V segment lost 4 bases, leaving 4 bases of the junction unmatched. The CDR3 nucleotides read TGTGCCAGCAGTTCACGTAGCGGGACCTACGAGCAGTACTTC. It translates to CASSSRSGTYEQYF.

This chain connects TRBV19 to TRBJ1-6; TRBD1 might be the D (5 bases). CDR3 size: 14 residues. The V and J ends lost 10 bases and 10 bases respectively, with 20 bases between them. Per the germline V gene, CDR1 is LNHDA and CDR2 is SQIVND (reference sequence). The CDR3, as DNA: TGTGCCACCACGGGAGGACAACGAACATCACCCCTCCACTTT. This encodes CATTGGQRTSPLHF.

In DNA, the CDR3 is TGTGCCAGCAGTGAAGAGGCAGGCACCTATGGCTACACCTTC. Translated, it gives CASSEEAGTYGYTF. The chain is built from TRBV6-1 and TRBJ1-2; D is unresolved. CDR3 length: 14 residues. V lost 1 base and J 4 bases, leaving 10 bases between the germline ends. Germline loops: CDR1 MNHNS, CDR2 SASEGT.

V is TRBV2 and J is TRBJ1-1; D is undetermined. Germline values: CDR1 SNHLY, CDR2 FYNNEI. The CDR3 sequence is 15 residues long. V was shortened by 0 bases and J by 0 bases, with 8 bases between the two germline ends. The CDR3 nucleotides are TGTGCCAGCAGTGAAGCGCCGGTCGTGAACACTGAAGCTTTCTTT. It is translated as CASSEAPVVNTEAFF.

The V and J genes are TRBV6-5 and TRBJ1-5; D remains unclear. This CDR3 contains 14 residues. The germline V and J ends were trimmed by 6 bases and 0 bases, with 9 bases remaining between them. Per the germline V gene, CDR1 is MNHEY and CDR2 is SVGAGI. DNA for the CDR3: TGTGCCAGCAGACCCGACGTTAGCAATCAGCCCCAGCATTTT. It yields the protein CASRPDVSNQPQHF.

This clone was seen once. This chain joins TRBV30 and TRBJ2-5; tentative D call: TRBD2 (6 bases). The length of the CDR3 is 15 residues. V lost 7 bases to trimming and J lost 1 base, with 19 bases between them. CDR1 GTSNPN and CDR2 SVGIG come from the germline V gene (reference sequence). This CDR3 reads CASGERFMGQETQYF. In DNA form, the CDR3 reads TGTGCCTCGGGGGAGAGATTTATGGGCCAAGAGACCCAGTACTTC.

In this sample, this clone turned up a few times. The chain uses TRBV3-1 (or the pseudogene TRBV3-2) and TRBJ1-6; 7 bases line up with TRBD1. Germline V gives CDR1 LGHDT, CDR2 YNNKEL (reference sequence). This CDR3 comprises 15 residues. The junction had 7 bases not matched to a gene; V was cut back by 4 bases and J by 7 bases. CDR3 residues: CASSRTTGWNSPLHF. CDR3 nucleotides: TGTGCCAGCAGCCGTACGACAGGGTGGAATTCACCCCTCCACTTT.

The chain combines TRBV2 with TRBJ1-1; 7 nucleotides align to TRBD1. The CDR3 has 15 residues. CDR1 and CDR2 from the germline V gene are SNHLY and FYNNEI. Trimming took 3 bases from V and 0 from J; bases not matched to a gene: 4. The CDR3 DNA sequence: TGTGCCAGCAGTGACCTAGGGGGCATGAACACTGAAGCTTTCTTT. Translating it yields CASSDLGGMNTEAFF. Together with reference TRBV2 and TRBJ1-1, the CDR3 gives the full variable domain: EPEVTQTPSHQVTQMGQEVILRCVPISNHLYFYWYRQILGQKVEFLVSFYNNEISEKSEIFDDQFSVERPDGSNFTLKIRSTKLEDSAMYFCASSDLGGMNTEAFFGQGTRLTVV.

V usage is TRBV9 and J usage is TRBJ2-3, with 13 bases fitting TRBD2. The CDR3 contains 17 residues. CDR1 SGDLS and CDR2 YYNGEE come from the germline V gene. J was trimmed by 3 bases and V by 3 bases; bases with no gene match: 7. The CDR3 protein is CASSGVRTSGRTDTQYF. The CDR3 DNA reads TGTGCCAGCAGCGGCGTACGGACTAGCGGGAGAACAGATACGCAGTATTTT.

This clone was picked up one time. CDR3 protein: CASKTIGWDWDRGEQPQHF. In nucleotides, the CDR3 is TGTGCCAGCAAAACGATTGGATGGGACTGGGACAGGGGTGAACAGCCCCAGCATTTT. V and J are TRBV2 and TRBJ1-5, with 10 bases matching TRBD1. Germline lookup yields CDR1 SNHLY and CDR2 FYNNEI. With 7 bases clipped from V and 7 bases from J, the junction kept 22 bases outside the gene matches. There are 19 residues in the CDR3.

CDR3 DNA: TGTGCCAGCAGCTTGGACAGGACCACTGAAGCTTTCTTT. Protein: CASSLDRTTEAFF. This chain joins TRBV2 and TRBJ1-1, with 7 positions matching TRBD1. J gave up 4 bases and V 6 bases, and 5 bases lay outside the gene matches. This CDR3 is 13 amino acids long. Germline V gene data show CDR1 as SNHLY and CDR2 as FYNNEI.

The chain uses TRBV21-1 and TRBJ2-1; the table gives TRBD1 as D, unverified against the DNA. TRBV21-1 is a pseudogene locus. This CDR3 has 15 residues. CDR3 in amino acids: CASSKGTVGYNEQFF. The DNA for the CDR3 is TGTGCCAGCAGCAAAGGGACAGTGGGTTACAATGAGCAGTTCTTC.

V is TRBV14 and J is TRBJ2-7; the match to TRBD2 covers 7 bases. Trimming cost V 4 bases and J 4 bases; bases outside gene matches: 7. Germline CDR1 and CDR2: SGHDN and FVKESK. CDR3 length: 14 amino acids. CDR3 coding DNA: TGTGCCAGCAGCCCCCACGGCGGGAGATACGAGCAGTACTTC. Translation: CASSPHGGRYEQYF.

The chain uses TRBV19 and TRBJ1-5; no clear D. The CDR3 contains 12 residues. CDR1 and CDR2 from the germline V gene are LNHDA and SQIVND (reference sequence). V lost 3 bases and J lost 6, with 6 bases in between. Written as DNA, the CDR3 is TGTGCCAGTAGTATTCTTTTTCAGCCCCAGCATTTT. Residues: CASSILFQPQHF. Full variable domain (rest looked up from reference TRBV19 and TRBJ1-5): DGGITQSPKYLFRKEGQNVTLSCEQNLNHDAMYWYRQDPGQGLRLIYYSQIVNDFQKGDIAEGYSVSREKKESFPLTVTSAQKNPTAFYLCASSILFQPQHFGDGTRLSIL.

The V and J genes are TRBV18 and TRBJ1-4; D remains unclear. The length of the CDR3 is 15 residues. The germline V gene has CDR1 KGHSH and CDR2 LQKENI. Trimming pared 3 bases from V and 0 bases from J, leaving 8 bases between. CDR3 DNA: TGTGCCAGCTCACCGCGAGAAGCAACTAATGAAAAACTGTTTTTT. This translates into CASSPREATNEKLFF.

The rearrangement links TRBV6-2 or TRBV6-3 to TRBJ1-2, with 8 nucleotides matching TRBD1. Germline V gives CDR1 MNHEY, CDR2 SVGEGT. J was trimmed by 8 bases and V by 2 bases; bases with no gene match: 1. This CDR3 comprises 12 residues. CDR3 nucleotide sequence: TGTGCCAGCAGTTACGGGACAGGCGGCTACACCTTC. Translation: CASSYGTGGYTF.

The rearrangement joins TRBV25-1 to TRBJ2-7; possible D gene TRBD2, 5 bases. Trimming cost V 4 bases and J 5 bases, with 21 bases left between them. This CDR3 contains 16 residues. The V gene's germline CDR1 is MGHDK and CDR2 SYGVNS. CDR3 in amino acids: CASSGTLIRGFNEQYF. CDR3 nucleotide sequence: TGTGCCAGCAGTGGTACTCTAATTCGGGGATTTAACGAGCAGTACTTC.